These T cell receptor beta chains were read from a single sample in a study of blood T cells in healthy people across ages. Each CDR3 protein gets one entry after TCRdb re-called the 5' RACE reads with MiXCR. The top ten hold approximately 4.1% of the sample, which has about 1.5 million distinct CDR3 sequences, less than 45% seen once. Material: blood. These receptors were collected from a woman younger than 35 in good health. Each CDR3 is given with its conserved first and last residue. A D gene is named only where the DNA matches it firmly. Clone size, where shown, is once, few, many, or a class for clones that have expanded.

>TRBV29-1|-|TRBJ2-3|TRBD2
CGGGMVADTQYF
TGCGGGGGGGGAATGGTCGCAGATACGCAGTATTTT
>TRBV11-2|-|TRBJ2-7|TRBD1
CASSEGGSEQYF
TGTGCCAGCAGCGAAGGGGGCAGCGAGCAGTACTTC
>TRBV12-5|-|TRBJ2-7|-
CASGLIGGLYNEQYF
TGTGCTAGTGGTTTGATCGGGGGACTTTACAATGAGCAGTACTTC
>TRBV4-3|few|TRBJ2-1|TRBD2
CASSQERTSGNNEQFF
TGCGCCAGCAGCCAAGAGCGGACTAGCGGAAACAATGAGCAGTTCTTC
>TRBV6-2/TRBV6-3|-|TRBJ1-1|-
CASSITTEAFF
TGTGCCAGCAGTATCACGACTGAAGCTTTCTTT
>TRBV2|-|TRBJ1-1|-
CASRFDTEAFF
TGTGCCAGCAGGTTCGACACTGAAGCTTTCTTT
>TRBV29-1|few|TRBJ2-7|-
CSVGLQGHEQYF
TGCAGCGTTGGATTACAGGGCCACGAGCAGTACTTC
>TRBV12-5|once|TRBJ1-4|-
CASGLVRIGGATNEKLFF
TGTGCTAGTGGTTTGGTACGGATCGGAGGCGCAACTAATGAAAAACTGTTTTTT
>TRBV7-9|-|TRBJ2-2|TRBD1
CASTRTGTTGELFF
TGTGCCAGCACCAGGACAGGGACGACCGGGGAGCTGTTTTTT
>TRBV20-1|few|TRBJ2-1|TRBD2
CSALTPLAGAYNEQFF
TGCAGTGCTCTCACTCCACTAGCGGGAGCCTACAATGAGCAGTTCTTC
>TRBV12-5|few|TRBJ1-1|-
CASAPTGSPEAFF
TGTGCTAGTGCCCCGACAGGATCACCCGAAGCTTTCTTT
>TRBV25-1|-|TRBJ1-2|TRBD1
CASSFRDSQYFNYGYTF
TGTGCCAGCAGCTTCCGGGACAGTCAATATTTTAACTATGGCTACACCTTC
>TRBV7-8|few|TRBJ2-5|-
CASSFLTAGETQYF
TGTGCCAGCAGCTTCCTCACGGCGGGGGAGACCCAGTACTTC
>TRBV6-1|-|TRBJ2-4|-
CASSESQKNIQYF
TGTGCCAGCAGTGAATCGCAAAAAAACATTCAGTACTTC
>TRBV4-2|-|TRBJ1-2|-
CASSQDGQGGFYTF
TGTGCCAGCAGCCAAGACGGGCAGGGAGGGTTCTACACCTTC
>TRBV7-9|-|TRBJ2-7|-
CASSLAGGGRDEQYF
TGTGCCAGCAGCTTAGCGGGAGGCGGCCGTGACGAGCAGTACTTC
>TRBV29-1|few|TRBJ2-1|TRBD2
CSVVTGGTSGSHNEQFF
TGCAGCGTTGTAACCGGGGGGACTAGCGGTTCCCACAATGAGCAGTTCTTC
>TRBV19|few|TRBJ2-3|-
CASRLSGDTQYF
TGTGCCAGTAGGTTGTCGGGCGATACGCAGTATTTT
>TRBV4-2|-|TRBJ2-5|TRBD2
CASSQEWPGGTQETQYF
TGTGCCAGCAGCCAAGAGTGGCCGGGAGGCACCCAAGAGACCCAGTACTTC
>TRBV6-1|-|TRBJ2-3|-
CASSGVYSTDTQYF
TGTGCCAGCAGTGGGGTGTACAGCACAGATACGCAGTATTTT
>TRBV20-1|-|TRBJ2-7|-
CRARKSSYNEQYF
TGCAGGGCTAGAAAGAGCTCCTACAATGAGCAGTACTTC
>TRBV7-8|-|TRBJ2-5|-
CASSLKLAAMHDEQYF
TGTGCCAGCAGCTTAAAACTAGCAGCAATGCATGATGAGCAGTACTTC
>TRBV12-3/TRBV12-4|-|TRBJ2-7|TRBD2
CASSHSGTRGEQYF
TGTGCCAGCAGTCACTCCGGGACTAGGGGCGAGCAGTACTTC
>TRBV27|few|TRBJ1-2|TRBD1
CASNRQGATLEGYTF
TGTGCCAGCAACAGACAGGGCGCAACCTTAGAGGGCTACACCTTC
>TRBV29-1|few|TRBJ1-1|-
CSVQGWATEAFF
TGCAGCGTTCAGGGTTGGGCCACTGAAGCTTTCTTT
>TRBV10-3|few|TRBJ2-5|TRBD1
CAIRQGAGEQYF
TGTGCCATCAGACAGGGGGCAGGGGAGCAGTACTTC
>TRBV20-1|-|TRBJ2-1|-
CSARPGRNEQFF
TGCAGTGCTAGGCCAGGGCGCAATGAGCAGTTCTTC
>TRBV7-9|-|TRBJ2-1|-
CASSLAQWELDEQFF
TGTGCCAGCAGCTTAGCGCAGTGGGAGCTGGATGAGCAGTTCTTC
>TRBV10-3|-|TRBJ1-5|-
CAIGRNQPQHF
TGTGCCATCGGCCGCAATCAGCCCCAGCATTTT
>TRBV20-1|few|TRBJ2-3|TRBD2
CSARGPGGPYTQYF
TGCAGTGCTAGAGGTCCGGGAGGGCCTTATACGCAGTATTTT
>TRBV27|-|TRBJ2-7|-
CASSLGAGLGEQYF
TGTGCCAGCAGTTTGGGGGCGGGACTCGGCGAGCAGTACTTC
>TRBV7-2|once|TRBJ1-6|-
CASSLVSESPKSPLHF
TGTGCCAGCAGCTTAGTTTCGGAATCCCCAAAGTCACCCCTCCACTTT
>TRBV5-1|few|TRBJ2-1|-
CASTQVGPTYNEQFF
TGCGCCAGCACACAGGTCGGGCCCACTTACAATGAGCAGTTCTTC
>TRBV5-5|-|TRBJ2-1|TRBD2
CASSFTLAESSYNELFF
TGTGCCAGCAGCTTTACACTAGCGGAAAGCTCCTACAATGAGCTGTTCTTC
>TRBV4-2|few|TRBJ2-5|TRBD2
CASSQDWKGLAGLETQYF
TGTGCCAGCAGCCAAGATTGGAAGGGACTAGCGGGATTGGAGACCCAGTACTTC
>TRBV12-3/TRBV12-4|few|TRBJ2-3|-
CASSLSGFSTDTQYF
TGTGCCAGCAGTTTATCAGGATTTAGCACAGATACGCAGTATTTT
>TRBV29-1|-|TRBJ2-2|-
CSVEVEGRGTGELFF
TGCAGCGTTGAAGTCGAGGGGCGTGGGACCGGGGAGCTGTTTTTT
>TRBV3-1|few|TRBJ1-4|-
CASSQGTVKGEKLFF
TGTGCCAGCAGCCAAGGGACCGTTAAGGGAGAAAAACTGTTTTTT
>TRBV3-1|-|TRBJ1-2|TRBD1
CASSREGNRGYYGYTF
TGTGCCAGCAGCCGTGAGGGGAACAGGGGATACTATGGCTACACCTTC
>TRBV7-2|-|TRBJ2-5|-
CASSNMPPMGEETQYF
TGTGCCAGCAGTAATATGCCTCCGATGGGGGAAGAGACCCAGTACTTC
>TRBV20-1|-|TRBJ2-3|-
CSARETYNNRSPDTQYF
TGCAGTGCTAGAGAAACGTATAATAATCGGAGCCCAGATACGCAGTATTTT
>TRBV20-1|-|TRBJ2-7|-
CSARDFRTGYEQYF
TGCAGTGCTAGAGATTTTAGGACGGGCTACGAGCAGTACTTC
>TRBV10-3|few|TRBJ1-2|-
CAITSSSETYGYTF
TGTGCCATCACATCCTCCTCAGAAACCTATGGCTACACCTTC
>TRBV2|-|TRBJ1-4|-
CASSRTPPNEKLFF
TGTGCCAGCAGTCGGACCCCACCTAATGAAAAACTGTTTTTT
>TRBV25-1|-|TRBJ2-7|-
CASSVIYEQYF
TGTGCCAGCAGTGTCATATACGAGCAGTACTTC
>TRBV7-2|-|TRBJ1-1|TRBD1
CASSLGTGRGWNTEAFF
TGTGCCAGCAGCCTAGGGACAGGGAGAGGGTGGAACACTGAAGCTTTCTTT
>TRBV6-5|-|TRBJ2-1|TRBD2
CASSGPGGQGQFF
TGTGCCAGCAGTGGTCCGGGAGGGCAGGGGCAGTTCTTC
>TRBV27|-|TRBJ1-1|-
CASTPRNSLNTEAFF
TGTGCCAGCACGCCACGGAACAGCTTGAACACTGAAGCTTTCTTT